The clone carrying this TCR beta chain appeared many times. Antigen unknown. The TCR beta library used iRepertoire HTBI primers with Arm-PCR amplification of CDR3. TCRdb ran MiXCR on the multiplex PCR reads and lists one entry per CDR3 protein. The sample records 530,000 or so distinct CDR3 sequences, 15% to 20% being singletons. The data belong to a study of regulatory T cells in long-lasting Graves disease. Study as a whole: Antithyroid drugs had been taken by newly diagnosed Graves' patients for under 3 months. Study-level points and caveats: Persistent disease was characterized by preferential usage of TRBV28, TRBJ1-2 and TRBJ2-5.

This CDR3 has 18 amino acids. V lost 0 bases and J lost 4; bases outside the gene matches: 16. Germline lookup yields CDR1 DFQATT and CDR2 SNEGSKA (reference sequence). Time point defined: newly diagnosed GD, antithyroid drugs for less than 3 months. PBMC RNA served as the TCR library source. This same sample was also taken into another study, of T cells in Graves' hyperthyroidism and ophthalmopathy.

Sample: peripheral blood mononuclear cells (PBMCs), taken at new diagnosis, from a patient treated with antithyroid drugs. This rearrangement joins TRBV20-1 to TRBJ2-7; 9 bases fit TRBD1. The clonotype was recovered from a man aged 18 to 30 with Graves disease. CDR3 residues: CSARDHRESGQGGYEQYF. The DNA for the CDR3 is TGCAGTGCTAGAGATCACCGGGAGTCGGGACAGGGTGGGTACGAGCAGTACTTC.